The clone carrying this T cell receptor beta chain was picked up one time. The record originates from a study of blood T cell repertoires in COVID-19. Profiling relied on immunoSEQ multiplex PCR, and the TCRdb table lists in-frame clones only, not all of them. Among under 250,000 clones listed, roughly 85% were seen once. CDR1 and CDR2 (germline): SGHDT, YYEEEE. V was clipped by 5 bases and J by 7 bases; unmatched bases: 9. The CDR3 contains 14 residues. Which cohort a participant joined came from the clinical history participants gave. The sequencing sample was made of PBMCs or T cells enriched from blood (not recorded which). The chain carries TRBV5-6 and TRBJ1-2; 9 bases align to TRBD1. This TCR was recovered from a woman aged 45-65 years who had been exposed to COVID-19. CDR3 protein: CASRSRGTGFGYTF. The CDR3 DNA sequence: TGTGCCAGCAGGTCTCGCGGGACAGGGTTTGGCTACACCTTC.